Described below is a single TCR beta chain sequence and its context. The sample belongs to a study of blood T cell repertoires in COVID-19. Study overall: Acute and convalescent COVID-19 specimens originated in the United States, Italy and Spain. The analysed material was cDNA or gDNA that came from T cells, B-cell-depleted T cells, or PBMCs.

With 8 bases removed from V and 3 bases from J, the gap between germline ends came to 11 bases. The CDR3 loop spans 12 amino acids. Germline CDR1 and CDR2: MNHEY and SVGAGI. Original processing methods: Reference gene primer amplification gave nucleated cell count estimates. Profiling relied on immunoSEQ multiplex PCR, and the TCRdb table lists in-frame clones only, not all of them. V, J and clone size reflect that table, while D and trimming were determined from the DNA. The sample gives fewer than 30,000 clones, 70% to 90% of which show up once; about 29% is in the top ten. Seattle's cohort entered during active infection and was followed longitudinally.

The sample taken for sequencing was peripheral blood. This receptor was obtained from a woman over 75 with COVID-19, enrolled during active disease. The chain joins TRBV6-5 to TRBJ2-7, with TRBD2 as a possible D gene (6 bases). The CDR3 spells CASRLVSYEQYF. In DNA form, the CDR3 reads TGTGCCAGCCGACTAGTTAGCTACGAGCAGTACTTC.